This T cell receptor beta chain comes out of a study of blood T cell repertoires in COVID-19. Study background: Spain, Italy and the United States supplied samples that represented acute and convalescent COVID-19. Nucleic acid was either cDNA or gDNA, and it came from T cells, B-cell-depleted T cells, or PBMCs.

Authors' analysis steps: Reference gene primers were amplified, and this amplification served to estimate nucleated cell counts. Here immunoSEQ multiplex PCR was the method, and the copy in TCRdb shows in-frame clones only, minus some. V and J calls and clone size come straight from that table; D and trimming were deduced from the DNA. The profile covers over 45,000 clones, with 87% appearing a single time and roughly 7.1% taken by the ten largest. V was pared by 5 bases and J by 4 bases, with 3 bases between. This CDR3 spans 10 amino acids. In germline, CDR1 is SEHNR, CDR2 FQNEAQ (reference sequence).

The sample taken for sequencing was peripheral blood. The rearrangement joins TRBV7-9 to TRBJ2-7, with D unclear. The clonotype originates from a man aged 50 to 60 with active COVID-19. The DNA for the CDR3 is TGTGCCAGCAGCCAGTACGAGCAGTACTTC. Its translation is CASSQYEQYF.